A single sample gave rise to the 6 T cell receptor beta chains below, sequenced in a study of a mutant IDH1 vaccine in newly diagnosed glioma. Sequencing was performed with immunoSEQ multiplex PCR; in TCRdb, only in-frame clones are kept and a portion is missing. The repertoire includes 40,000 or so clones, 65% to 85% of them detected once, and approximately 2% sits in the top ten. The antigens of these receptors remain unknown. The time point: week 11, during vaccination. Each vaccine dose was 300 ug of mutant IDH1 20-mer peptide, with topical imiquimod. The sample in question was PBMCs, obtained from a glioma patient whose treatment included an IDH1 peptide vaccine. These receptor sequences come from a man aged 35 to 55 with glioma.

V is TRBV28 and J is TRBJ2-3; 7 bases are shared with TRBD2. CDR1 is MDHEN and CDR2 is SYDVKM in the germline V gene. CDR3 length equals 16 residues. V shed 5 bases and J 0 bases; nucleotides not matched to a gene: 8. The CDR3 sequence is CASSRPIAGSTDTQYF. The CDR3 region has the DNA TGTGCCAGCAGTCGCCCTATAGCGGGTAGCACAGATACGCAGTATTTT.

The chain uses TRBV4-1 and TRBJ2-2; no clear D gene. Germline V gives CDR1 MGHRA, CDR2 YSYEKL. The V and J ends lost 0 bases and 0 bases respectively, with 2 bases between them. The CDR3 length is 14 residues. CDR3 in amino acids: CASSQDSNTGELFF. The CDR3 coding sequence is TGCGCCAGCAGCCAAGATTCGAACACCGGGGAGCTGTTTTTT.

The V gene is TRBV9, the J gene TRBJ1-5; 8 bases fit TRBD1. The V and J ends lost 2 bases and 6 bases, in that order; junction bases with no gene match: 4. The CDR3 length is 14 residues. Looked up from germline, CDR1 is SGDLS and CDR2 is YYNGEE. The CDR3 nucleotides are TGTGCCAGCAGCGTCCGGGACAGGAGTCAGCCCCAGCATTTT. Its protein product is CASSVRDRSQPQHF.

The chain recombines TRBV29-1 with TRBJ2-7, with a weak D call TRBD1 (6 bases). The CDR3 has 12 residues. CDR1 SQVTM and CDR2 ANQGSEA come from the germline V gene. With 7 bases removed from V and 3 bases from J, the gap between germline ends came to 13 bases. The CDR3 bases are TGCAGCGGATCGACAGGAAACTACGAGCAGTACTTC. Translated: CSGSTGNYEQYF.

J is TRBJ1-5 and V is TRBV19; a weak D match, TRBD1 (6 bases). CDR3 length equals 17 residues. Germline lookup yields CDR1 LNHDA and CDR2 SQIVND (reference sequence). V lost 7 bases, J lost 0 bases, and 19 bases lay in between. The CDR3 loop is CASTNHGSGVSNQPQHF. DNA for the CDR3: TGTGCCAGTACCAACCACGGCTCAGGGGTTAGCAATCAGCCCCAGCATTTT.

The chain uses TRBV6-1 and TRBJ1-5, with 7 bases lining up with TRBD1. Germline-derived CDR1 and CDR2 are MNHNS and SASEGT. V lost 3 bases and J lost 6; bases outside the gene matches: 11. This CDR3 contains 16 residues. CDR3 region: CASSDVTGRMSQPQHF. The CDR3 DNA follows: TGTGCCAGCAGTGACGTGACAGGGAGAATGAGTCAGCCCCAGCATTTT.